The following is a T cell receptor beta chain sequence with its context. The junction departs from germline at one end; a sequencing error may be responsible. This sample also contains other DNA sequences that code for the same CDR3. Patients in Seattle were enrolled during active infection, then followed longitudinally. This entry is derived from a study of blood T cell repertoires in COVID-19. In the study overall: In each case, the material was cDNA or gDNA derived from T cells, B-cell-depleted T cells, or PBMCs.

Germline V gene lookup returns CDR1 SGHAT and CDR2 FQNNGV. This CDR3 is 14 amino acids long. The protocol was immunoSEQ multiplex PCR, while the TCRdb copy is restricted to in-frame clones and leaves out a portion. The repertoire has 250,000 to 400,000 clones, about 91% of them found once; the top ten carry 1.6%. The rearrangement joins TRBV11-2 to TRBJ2-2, with D possibly being TRBD1 (6 bases). This receptor was identified in a woman younger than 45 with COVID-19, enrolled during active disease. The sequenced sample was peripheral blood. Written as DNA, the CDR3 is TGTGCCAGCATTTTTGACAGGAATTCCGGGGAGCTGTTTTTC. It specifies CASIFDRNSGELFF.